This T cell receptor (beta chain) stems from a study of blood T cell repertoires in COVID-19. At the level of the study: T cells, B-cell-depleted T cells, or PBMCs provided the cDNA or gDNA that served as material.

The ends lost 2 bases at V and 4 bases at J; junction bases unmatched: 13. Looked up from germline, CDR1 is MNHGY and CDR2 is SAAAGT. The CDR3 has 19 residues. The data were produced by immunoSEQ multiplex PCR, yet TCRdb's version contains in-frame clones alone and is incomplete. The sample shows fewer than 180,000 clones, around 90% of them seen only once. Sequencing used peripheral blood. The sequence was obtained from an older woman with active or convalescent COVID-19. The chain recombines TRBV6-8 with TRBJ2-2, with 10 bases aligning to TRBD1. CDR3 nucleotides: TGTGCCAGCAGTTACCCTCCAACCCAGGACAGGGGGGTCACCGGGGAGCTGTTTTTT. Translated, it gives CASSYPPTQDRGVTGELFF.